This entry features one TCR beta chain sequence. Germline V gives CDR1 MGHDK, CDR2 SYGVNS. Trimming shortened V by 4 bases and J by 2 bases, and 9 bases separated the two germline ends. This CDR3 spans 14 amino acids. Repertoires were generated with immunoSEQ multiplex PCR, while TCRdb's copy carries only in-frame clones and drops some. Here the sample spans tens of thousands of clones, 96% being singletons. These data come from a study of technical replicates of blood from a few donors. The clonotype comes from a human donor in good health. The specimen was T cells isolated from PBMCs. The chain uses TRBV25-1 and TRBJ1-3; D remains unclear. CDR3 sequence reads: CASSAIVPGNTIYF. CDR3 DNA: TGTGCCAGCAGTGCGATAGTCCCTGGAAACACCATATATTTT.